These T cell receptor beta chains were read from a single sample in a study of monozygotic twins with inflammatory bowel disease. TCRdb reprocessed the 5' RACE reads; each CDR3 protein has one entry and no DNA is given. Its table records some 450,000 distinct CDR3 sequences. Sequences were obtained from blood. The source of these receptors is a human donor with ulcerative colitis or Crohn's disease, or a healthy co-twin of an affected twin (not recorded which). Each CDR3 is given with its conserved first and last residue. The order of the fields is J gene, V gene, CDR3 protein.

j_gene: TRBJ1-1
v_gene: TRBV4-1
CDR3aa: CASSQDRSAGNEAFF

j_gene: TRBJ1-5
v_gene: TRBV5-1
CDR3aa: CASSMTGDSNQPQHF

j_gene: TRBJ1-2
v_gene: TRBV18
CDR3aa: CASSPLPRDRGGTF

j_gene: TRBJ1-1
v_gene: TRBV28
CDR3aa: CASSLPTFSQRGAFF

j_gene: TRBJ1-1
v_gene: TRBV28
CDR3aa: CASSLKAFGAFF

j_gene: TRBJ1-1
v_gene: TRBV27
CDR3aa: CASSLRPGANTEAFF

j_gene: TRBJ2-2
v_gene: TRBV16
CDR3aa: CASSQSPGRAGELFF

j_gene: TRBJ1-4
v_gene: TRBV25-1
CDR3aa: CASSEWTALNEKLFF

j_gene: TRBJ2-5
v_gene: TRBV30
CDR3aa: CAWSDPTGLYQETQYF

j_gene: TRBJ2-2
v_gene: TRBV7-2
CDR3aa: CASSTGLAGGVGELFF

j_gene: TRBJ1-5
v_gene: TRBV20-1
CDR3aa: CSARAGGSSNQPQHF

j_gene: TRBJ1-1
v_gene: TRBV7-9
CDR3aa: CASSSKRGAEAFF

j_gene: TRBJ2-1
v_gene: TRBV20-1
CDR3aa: CSARSLAAKVWDEQFF

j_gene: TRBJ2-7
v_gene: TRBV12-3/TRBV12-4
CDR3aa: CASTPSKGLAGGGSSYEQYF

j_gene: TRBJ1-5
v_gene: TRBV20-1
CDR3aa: CSARVPGGDQPQHF

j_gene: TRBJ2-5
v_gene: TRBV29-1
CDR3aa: CSVEDLGTSGQETQYF

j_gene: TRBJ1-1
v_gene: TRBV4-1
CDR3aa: CASMDPQGADTEAFF

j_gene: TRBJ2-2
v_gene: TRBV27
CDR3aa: CASRTSLSPSTGELFF

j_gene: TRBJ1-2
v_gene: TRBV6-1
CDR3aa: CASEEGQGTIWYGYTF

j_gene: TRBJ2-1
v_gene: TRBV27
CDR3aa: CASKGLAGYNEQFF

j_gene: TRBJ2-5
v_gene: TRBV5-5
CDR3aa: CASSLWDRGSSKTQYF

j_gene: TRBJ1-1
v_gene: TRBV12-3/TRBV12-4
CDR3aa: CASSFVTGTTEAFF

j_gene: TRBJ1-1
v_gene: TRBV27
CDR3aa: CASSSQDQVRKAFF

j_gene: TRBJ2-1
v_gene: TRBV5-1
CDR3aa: CASRGRDRAWREGGNEQFF

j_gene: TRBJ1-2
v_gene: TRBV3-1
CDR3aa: CASSPAGTPNYGYTF

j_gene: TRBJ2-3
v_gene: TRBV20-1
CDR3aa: CSARGSVAGLSTDTQYF

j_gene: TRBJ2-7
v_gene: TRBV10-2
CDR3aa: CASTGLRSAEQYF

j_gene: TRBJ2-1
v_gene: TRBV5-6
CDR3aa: CASSLRSSGIGTNEQFF

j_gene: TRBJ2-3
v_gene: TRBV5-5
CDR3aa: CASSWDFNTQYF

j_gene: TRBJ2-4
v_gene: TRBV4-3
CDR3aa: CASSQVGTAKNIQYF

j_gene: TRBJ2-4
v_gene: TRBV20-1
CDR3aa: CSAPTGSTKNIQYF

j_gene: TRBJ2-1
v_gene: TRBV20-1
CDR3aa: CSASRQNEQFF

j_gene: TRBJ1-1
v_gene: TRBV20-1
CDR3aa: CSAHTGRDTEAFF

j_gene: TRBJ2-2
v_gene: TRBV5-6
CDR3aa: CASSLEGLNTGELFF

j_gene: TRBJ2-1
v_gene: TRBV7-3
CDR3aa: CASSLTAGGRNEQFF

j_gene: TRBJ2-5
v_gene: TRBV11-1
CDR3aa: CASSPTQRRAANSETQYF

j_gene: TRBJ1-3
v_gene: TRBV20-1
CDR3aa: CSASPAGTSGNTIYF

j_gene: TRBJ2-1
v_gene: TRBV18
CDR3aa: CASSRQGLPVEQFF

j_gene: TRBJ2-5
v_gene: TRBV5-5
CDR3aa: CASSFPGYQETQYF

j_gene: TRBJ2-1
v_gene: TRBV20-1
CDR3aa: CSARWAGGTNEQFF

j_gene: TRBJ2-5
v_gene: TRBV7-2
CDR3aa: CASSLGAGQLYQETQYF

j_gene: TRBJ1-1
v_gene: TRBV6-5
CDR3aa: CASSYSPAQGTEAFF

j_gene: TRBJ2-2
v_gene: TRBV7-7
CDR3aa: CASSLGPYRGEIGELFF

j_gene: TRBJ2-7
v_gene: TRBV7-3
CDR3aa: CASSFWAAPLDF

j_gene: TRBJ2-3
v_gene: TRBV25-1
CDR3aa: CASSEYQPGSTDTQYF

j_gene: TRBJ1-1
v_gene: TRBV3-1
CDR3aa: CASSHRVATEAFF

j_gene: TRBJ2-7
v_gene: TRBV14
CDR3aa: CASSQEFSGRPTYEQYF

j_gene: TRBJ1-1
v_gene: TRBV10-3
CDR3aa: CAISEPTLTGGEAFF

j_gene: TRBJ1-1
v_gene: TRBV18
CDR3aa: CASSSVRQVSEAFF

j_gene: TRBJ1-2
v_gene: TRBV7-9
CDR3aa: CASLEAVGYGYTF